This paragraph covers one T cell receptor (beta chain) sequence. The antigen it recognizes is unknown. Per-base qualities were not stored, and no clone one base away is much larger. Each collaborating institution followed its own protocols to collect whole blood in K2EDTA tubes. For TCRbeta analysis, collaborators shipped samples as frozen whole blood, isolated PBMCs, or DNA extracted from either of those sample types. The data were obtained in a study of blood T cell repertoires in COVID-19 (dated by TCRdb to the early 2020s). In terms of the full investigation: The collaborator samples originated in the United States, Italy and Spain and spanned the acute and convalescent phases of COVID-19. The repertoires were made available in a free public database intended to serve as a resource for research on the immune response to SARS-CoV-2. Samples came from the ongoing ImmuneRACE study (first 160 participants) plus 1,254 subjects from 6 global collaborators. The sample metadata nearly always contained a de-identified subject ID, COVID-19 status, age in years and sex. Where HLA class I and class II types were available, the types were taken from metadata supplied by the sample provider, not from assay-based typing. The prospective study material was composed of cDNA or gDNA derived from T cells, B-cell-depleted T cells, or PBMCs. The dataset comprised deeply sampled blood TCRbeta repertoires from subjects exposed to, actively infected with, or recovered from COVID-19. Points the paper makes about the study in general: How much clinical and demographic metadata was included differed by source and by participant, and the metadata was provided uncurated.

The trim is 2 bases for V and 5 bases for J, with a gap of 6 bases between the germline ends. The CDR3 contains 13 residues, cysteine and phenylalanine counted. Kept here is only the CDR3 DNA, which spans 39 bases and is read in frame from base 1. Reading the germline V gene (reference sequence) gives CDR1 MNHEY and CDR2 SMNVEV. TCRbeta CDR3 regions were amplified from genomic DNA using the immunoSEQ Assay, a bias-controlled multiplex PCR. The source study handled its data this way. Within the assay, amplification of reference gene primers was used to estimate how many nucleated cells each sample contained. To quantify the absolute abundance of each unique TCRbeta CDR3 rearrangement, sequence reads were collapsed and filtered. For each sample, productive Simpson clonality was calculated as the square root of Simpson's diversity index over productive rearrangements. The table comes from immuneACCESS by way of TCRdb, which keeps in-frame sequences with V and J called. Part of the clones is missing from these tables; in studies checked, under half for an unresolved V gene and the rest for unknown reasons. V, J and clone size are those of that table, while D and trimming were read from the DNA. The sample yields approximately 150,000 clones; roughly 84% were counted once. Roughly 2.5% of the sample rests with the top ten.

The chain is assembled from TRBV27 and TRBJ1-4; confidence is insufficient to name the D gene. The TCR was taken from a human donor with acute or convalescent COVID-19. The donor label of this sample is uncertain. The sample comprised peripheral blood. The CDR3 region reads CASSLLANEKLFF. The nucleotide sequence reads TGTGCCAGCAGTTTACTGGCAAATGAAAAACTGTTTTTT.